In this sample, the clone carrying this T cell receptor (beta chain) turned up many times. Sample time point: longitudinal time-point 1 (baseline). These data originate in a study of neurological immune-mediated disorders. The CDR3 consists of 14 residues. Looked up from germline, CDR1 is SGHRS and CDR2 is YFSETQ. Trimming cost V 1 base and J 6 bases, with 10 bases left between them. 5'RACE employing 10-nucleotide random UMIs yielded the cDNA. MiXCR was run by TCRdb on the 5' RACE reads, yielding one entry per CDR3 protein. The sample records some 54,000 distinct CDR3 sequences, over 8.5% being singletons.

Sequenced input: PBMCs. The chain is built from TRBV5-1 and TRBJ1-4; D might be TRBD1 (5 bases). The source is a male donor with HTLV-1-associated myelopathy (HAM/TSP). CDR3 bases: TGCGCCAGCAGCTTGAGGGGATCGGATGAAAAACTGTTTTTT. Its translation is CASSLRGSDEKLFF.